One sample yielded the 23 T cell receptor beta chains listed below, sequenced in a study of cytomegalovirus exposure and HLA in healthy donors. PCR amplification relied on 60 Vbeta primers (plus 13 Jbeta primers). The data were produced by immunoSEQ multiplex PCR, yet TCRdb's version contains in-frame clones alone and is incomplete. The sample holds some 110,000 clones; roughly four fifths are singletons and the top ten take more than 2.5%. Sequenced sample: PBMCs. Receptors originate from a male donor in good health and CMV-seropositive.

This clone was detected a few times. The V call is TRBV9, the J call TRBJ2-2; 9 bases match TRBD2. Germline V gene lookup returns CDR1 SGDLS and CDR2 YYNGEE. This CDR3 spans 18 amino acids. Unmatched junction bases numbered 13, after V lost 0 bases and J lost 7 bases. As DNA, the CDR3 is TGTGCCAGCAGCGTAGTAGCAGCGGGAGGTGGTAATGGCGGGGAGCTGTTTTTT. Protein sequence: CASSVVAAGGGNGGELFF.

This clone was picked up one time. The gene calls are TRBV6-6 and TRBJ2-7, with TRBD2 matching 8 bases. J gave up 4 bases and V 6 bases, and 11 bases lay outside the gene matches. CDR3 length: 15 amino acids. CDR1 and CDR2 (germline): MNHNY, SVGAGI (reference sequence). CDR3 sequence reads: CASSPQVAGGYEQYF. The CDR3, as DNA: TGTGCCAGCAGCCCCCAGGTGGCGGGGGGATACGAGCAGTACTTC.

The V call is TRBV19, the J call TRBJ2-1; D uncertain. V was cut by 3 bases and J by 5 bases, with 5 bases left in between. The CDR3 is 12 residues long. Per the germline V gene, CDR1 is LNHDA and CDR2 is SQIVND (reference sequence). CDR3 coding DNA: TGTGCCAGTAGTATTTTCAACAATGAGCAGTTCTTC. It codes for CASSIFNNEQFF.

This chain uses TRBV28 with TRBJ1-1; D is unresolved. The germline V gene has CDR1 MDHEN and CDR2 SYDVKM. The germline V and J ends were trimmed by 6 bases and 8 bases, with 10 bases remaining between them. This CDR3 contains 11 residues. CDR3 region: CASSYTGEAFF. The CDR3 DNA reads TGTGCCAGCAGCTACACGGGAGAAGCTTTCTTT. Drawing the rest from reference TRBV28 and TRBJ1-1, the complete variable domain is DVKVTQSSRYLVKRTGEKVFLECVQDMDHENMFWYRQDPGLGLRLIYFSYDVKMKEKGDIPEGYSVSREKKERFSLILESASTNQTSMYLCASSYTGEAFFGQGTRLTVV.

V gene TRBV5-4 combines with J gene TRBJ2-1; 11 nucleotides line up with TRBD1. The CDR3 runs to 17 residues. The junction had 10 bases not matched to a gene; V was cut back by 3 bases and J by 5 bases. Germline CDR1 SGHNT, CDR2 YYREEE (reference sequence). CDR3: CASSWVLGQGVNNEQFF. CDR3 coding DNA: TGTGCCAGCAGCTGGGTCTTGGGACAGGGGGTGAACAATGAGCAGTTCTTC.

V gene TRBV5-1 combines with J gene TRBJ2-6; 7 bases agree with TRBD1. The CDR3 loop spans 19 amino acids. Unmatched junction bases numbered 14, after V lost 5 bases and J lost 0 bases. Germline V lookup: CDR1 SGHRS, CDR2 YFSETQ. The CDR3 spells CASSSKTGLGSSGANVLTF. CDR3 nucleotides: TGCGCCAGCAGTTCTAAGACAGGGCTTGGGTCCTCTGGGGCCAACGTCCTGACTTTC.

The rearrangement links TRBV12-5 to TRBJ2-2; D is perhaps TRBD1 (5 bases). Looked up from germline, CDR1 is LGHNT and CDR2 is FRNRAP. Trimming pared 2 bases from V and 7 bases from J, leaving 20 bases between. This CDR3 contains 17 residues. The CDR3 sequence: CASGLTLTVGVSGELFF. CDR3 DNA: TGTGCTAGTGGTTTGACCCTGACAGTGGGTGTAAGCGGGGAGCTGTTTTTT. The full variable domain, rest sourced from reference TRBV12-5 and TRBJ2-2, is DARVTQTPRHKVTEMGQEVTMRCQPILGHNTVFWYRQTMMQGLELLAYFRNRAPLDDSGMPKDRFSAEMPDATLATLKIQPSEPRDSAVYFCASGLTLTVGVSGELFFGEGSRLTVL.

This chain joins TRBV2 and TRBJ2-5, with 9 bases matching TRBD1. V gave up 7 bases and J gave up 2 bases; unmatched junction bases: 2. The CDR3 is made up of 13 amino acids. Germline values: CDR1 SNHLY, CDR2 FYNNEI. CDR3 protein: CASTGTGQETQYF. For the CDR3, the DNA is TGTGCCAGCACCGGGACAGGGCAAGAGACCCAGTACTTC.

The rearrangement uses TRBV6-6 and TRBJ2-5; D is undetermined. Trimming removed 0 bases at V and 5 bases at J, with 13 bases between. The CDR3 has 15 amino acids. Per germline, CDR1 MNHNY and CDR2 SVGAGI (reference sequence). The CDR3 sequence is CASSYSVGLQETQYF. In nucleotides, the CDR3 is TGTGCCAGCAGTTACTCTGTTGGGCTGCAGGAGACCCAGTACTTC.

V and J are TRBV5-1 and TRBJ2-1; D possibly corresponds to TRBD2 (5 bases). The CDR3 runs 13 residues. Germline CDR1 reads SGHRS; CDR2 reads YFSETQ. V gave up 2 bases and J gave up 5 bases, with 8 bases separating them. CDR3 amino acids: CASSLLLDNEQFF. CDR3 nucleotide sequence: TGCGCCAGCAGCTTATTACTAGACAATGAGCAGTTCTTC.

The V gene is TRBV28, the J gene TRBJ2-1, with 12 nucleotides matching TRBD2. The CDR3 sequence is 20 residues long. Germline V gene data show CDR1 as MDHEN and CDR2 as SYDVKM. The trim removed 5 bases at V and 9 bases at J, leaving 23 bases unmatched. CDR3 sequence (DNA): TGTGCCAGCAGTCCCGCGGGGAAGACTAGCGGGAGAGGTAGTCCGCCTGAGCAGTTCTTC. Protein product: CASSPAGKTSGRGSPPEQFF.

The chain combines TRBV7-9 with TRBJ1-2; D gene unclear. Trimming removed 3 bases from V and 8 bases from J, with 13 bases in between. This CDR3 has 13 residues. The germline V gene has CDR1 SEHNR and CDR2 FQNEAQ (reference sequence). The CDR3 sequence: CASSFGSTRGYTF. Written as DNA, the CDR3 is TGTGCCAGCAGCTTCGGTTCCACGAGGGGCTACACCTTC.

The V and J genes are TRBV19 and TRBJ2-4; 8 nucleotides agree with TRBD1. The CDR3 has 14 residues. Germline values: CDR1 LNHDA, CDR2 SQIVND (reference sequence). V trimming: 9 bases; J trimming: 6 bases; junction bases outside the gene matches: 10. This chain's CDR3 is CASTVPGGINIQYF. DNA of the CDR3: TGTGCCAGCACGGTACCAGGGGGCATAAACATTCAGTACTTC.

The V and J genes are TRBV9 and TRBJ2-1, with 9 bases fitting TRBD2. Looked up from germline, CDR1 is SGDLS and CDR2 is YYNGEE. The CDR3 runs to 17 residues. With 2 bases clipped from V and 1 base from J, the junction kept 7 bases outside the gene matches. CDR3 DNA sequence: TGTGCCAGCAGCGTTCATAGCGGGAGAGAGTCCTACAATGAGCAGTTCTTC. It specifies CASSVHSGRESYNEQFF.

The V call is TRBV10-2, the J call TRBJ2-1; D is unresolved. The germline CDR1 and CDR2 sequences are WSHSY and SAAADI. The V end lost 5 bases, the J end lost 2 bases, and 13 bases lay between the germline ends. This CDR3 region has 15 residues. The CDR3 here is CASSSVVYPYNEQFF. The CDR3 coding sequence is TGCGCCAGCAGTTCGGTTGTTTACCCCTACAATGAGCAGTTCTTC.

This chain joins TRBV7-2 and TRBJ1-5; 8 nucleotides line up with TRBD1. The CDR3 sequence is 17 residues long. Germline trimming cut 5 bases from V and 4 bases from J; bases unmatched to any gene: 13. Germline assignment: CDR1 SGHTA and CDR2 FQGNSA. CDR3 DNA: TGTGCCAGCAGCCTAAGCCCAGGGGGCGAAGGAAATCAGCCCCAGCATTTT. Translated: CASSLSPGGEGNQPQHF.

The chain couples TRBV5-4 to TRBJ1-1; the D gene is possibly TRBD1 (5 bases). V was pared by 2 bases and J by 4 bases, with 9 bases between. The CDR3 contains 13 residues. Germline lookup yields CDR1 SGHNT and CDR2 YYREEE (reference sequence). The CDR3 spells CASSLRGGTEAFF. The CDR3 coding sequence is TGTGCCAGCAGCTTAAGGGGAGGCACTGAAGCTTTCTTT.

This clone has only one observation. The genes are TRBV28 and TRBJ1-1; 7 bases fit TRBD1. With V trimmed by 6 bases and J by 12 bases, 7 bases remained unmatched. Germline loops: CDR1 MDHEN, CDR2 SYDVKM. CDR3 length: 11 residues. The chain's CDR3 is CASSQTGNTFF. The CDR3 DNA reads as TGTGCCAGCAGCCAGACAGGGAACACTTTCTTT. The full variable domain, rest sourced from reference TRBV28 and TRBJ1-1, is DVKVTQSSRYLVKRTGEKVFLECVQDMDHENMFWYRQDPGLGLRLIYFSYDVKMKEKGDIPEGYSVSREKKERFSLILESASTNQTSMYLCASSQTGNTFFGQGTRLTVV.

This chain joins TRBV19 and TRBJ1-1; 8 bases match TRBD1. Trimming at V came to 2 bases and at J to 2 bases, leaving 7 bases not matched to a gene. CDR3 length: 16 amino acids. Per germline, CDR1 LNHDA and CDR2 SQIVND (reference sequence). The CDR3: CASSISPDRDNTEAFF. DNA of the CDR3: TGTGCCAGTAGTATATCCCCGGACAGGGATAACACTGAAGCTTTCTTT.

The V and J genes are TRBV7-8 and TRBJ2-5, with 7 nucleotides matching TRBD1. With 5 bases clipped from V and 9 bases from J, the junction kept 6 bases outside the gene matches. CDR3 length: 12 residues. Per the germline V gene, CDR1 is SGHVS and CDR2 is FQNEAQ. CDR3 residues: CASSQGTDAQYF. In DNA, the CDR3 is TGTGCCAGCAGCCAAGGGACAGACGCCCAGTACTTC. Full variable domain (missing parts from reference TRBV7-8 and TRBJ2-5): GAGVSQSPRYKVAKRGQDVALRCDPISGHVSLFWYQQALGQGPEFLTYFQNEAQLDKSGLPSDRFFAERPEGSVSTLKIQRTQQEDSAVYLCASSQGTDAQYFGPGTRLLVL.

V is TRBV7-2 and J is TRBJ1-2; 10 bases fit TRBD1. Trimming removed 5 bases from V and 4 bases from J; junction bases left unmatched: 13. The CDR3 extends over 17 amino acids. Germline CDR1 and CDR2: SGHTA and FQGNSA. The CDR3 loop reads CASSGDRGPQSSYGYTF. CDR3 DNA: TGTGCCAGCAGCGGGGACAGGGGCCCCCAATCTAGCTATGGCTACACCTTC.

The J gene is TRBJ2-7, the V gene TRBV6-5, with D possibly matching TRBD1 (5 bases). With 0 bases removed from V and 7 bases from J, the gap between germline ends came to 13 bases. This CDR3 is 14 amino acids long. Germline CDR1 is MNHEY and CDR2 is SVGAGI. The CDR3 nucleotides are TGTGCCAGCAGTTACTCGACCTCAGGGAAGGAGCAGTACTTC. Protein sequence: CASSYSTSGKEQYF.

In DNA, the CDR3 is TGTGCCAGCAGCTTCCAGGGACAAGAGACCCAGTACTTC. Translation: CASSFQGQETQYF. The chain carries TRBV5-6 and TRBJ2-5, with a tentative D call TRBD1 (5 bases). This CDR3 comprises 13 residues. With 2 bases removed from V and 2 bases from J, the gap between germline ends came to 7 bases. Per the germline V gene, CDR1 is SGHDT and CDR2 is YYEEEE.